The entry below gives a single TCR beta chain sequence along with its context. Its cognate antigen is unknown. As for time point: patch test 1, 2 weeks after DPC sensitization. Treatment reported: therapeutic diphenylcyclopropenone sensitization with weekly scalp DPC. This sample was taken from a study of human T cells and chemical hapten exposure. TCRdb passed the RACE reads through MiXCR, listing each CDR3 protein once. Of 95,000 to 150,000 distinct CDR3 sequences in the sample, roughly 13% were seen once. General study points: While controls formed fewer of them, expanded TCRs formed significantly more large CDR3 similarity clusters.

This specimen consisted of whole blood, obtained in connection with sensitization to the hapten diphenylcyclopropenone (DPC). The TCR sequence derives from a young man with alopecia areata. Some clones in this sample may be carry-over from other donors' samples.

The CDR3 DNA reads as TGCAGTGCTAGGGCAGGGGTGCTCACTGAAGCTTTCTTT. As protein: CSARAGVLTEAFF. This rearrangement joins TRBV20-1 to TRBJ1-1; a weak D match, TRBD1 (6 bases). The germline gives CDR1 DFQATT, CDR2 SNEGSKA (reference sequence). Trimming stripped 3 bases from V and 4 bases from J, with 12 bases between. There are 13 residues in the CDR3.